Shown below are 30 T cell receptor beta chains from a single sample sequenced in a study of blood T cell repertoires in COVID-19. Some clones are missing from TCRdb's copy, which holds only in-frame ones; the method was immunoSEQ multiplex PCR. The sample shows roughly 160,000 clones, approximately 90% of them seen only once. Sequencing was done on a sample of peripheral blood. Every receptor here comes from a man in his sixties with acute or convalescent COVID-19.

With respect to this clone: The sample carries other DNA sequences with the same CDR3. The V call is TRBV5-1, the J call TRBJ1-1; D uncertain. Germline CDR1 reads SGHRS; CDR2 reads YFSETQ. Trimming stripped 0 bases from V and 0 bases from J, with 9 bases between. The CDR3 totals 15 residues. This chain's CDR3 is CASSLDGGMNTEAFF. The CDR3 DNA follows: TGCGCCAGCAGCTTGGATGGAGGCATGAACACTGAAGCTTTCTTT.

The V and J genes are TRBV6-5 and TRBJ1-6; a weak D match, TRBD1 (6 bases). Germline loops: CDR1 MNHEY, CDR2 SVGAGI. The ends were cut back, 8 bases at V and 10 bases at J, with 18 bases in the middle. The CDR3 consists of 14 residues. CDR3 bases: TGTGCCAGCGGGGTTACAGGGACGGGCTCACCCCTCCACTTT. It encodes CASGVTGTGSPLHF.

This sequence joins TRBV29-1 and TRBJ1-4; maybe TRBD1 (5 bases). Between the trimmed V and J ends, which lost 4 bases and 3 bases, there was a span of 12 bases. The CDR3 sequence is 14 residues long. CDR1 and CDR2 from the germline V gene are SQVTM and ANQGSEA. The CDR3 sequence is CSVVGSGANEKLFF. The CDR3, as DNA: TGCAGCGTTGTGGGGTCGGGGGCTAATGAAAAACTGTTTTTT.

The chain carries TRBV19 and TRBJ1-3; 9 bases map to TRBD1. This CDR3 is built from 16 residues. The trim removed 7 bases at V and 2 bases at J, leaving 9 bases unmatched. Per the germline V gene, CDR1 is LNHDA and CDR2 is SQIVND (reference sequence). The CDR3 protein is CASTRGQGPAGNTIYF. As DNA, the CDR3 is TGTGCCAGTACAAGGGGACAGGGCCCCGCTGGAAACACCATATATTTT.

The chain employs TRBV6-1 and TRBJ2-1; D perhaps matches TRBD2 (6 bases). The CDR3 is 16 amino acids. Trimming took off 0 bases at V and 7 bases at J, with 16 bases between the two ends. Germline V gene sequence: CDR1 MNHNS, CDR2 SASEGT. CDR3 DNA sequence: TGTGCCAGCAGTGAAGCGAGACTAGGATTAGGGAATGAGCAGTTCTTC. Translated: CASSEARLGLGNEQFF.

The chain is built from TRBV28 and TRBJ2-5, with 9 bases that match TRBD1. Germline CDR1 MDHEN, CDR2 SYDVKM. This CDR3 is 15 amino acids long. The V segment lost 6 bases and the J segment 4 bases; nucleotides outside the gene matches: 9. The CDR3 region has the DNA TGTGCCAGCAGCGCACCCGGGACAGGGCGAGAGACCCAGTACTTC. Amino acid sequence: CASSAPGTGRETQYF.

The chain joins TRBV3-1 (or the pseudogene TRBV3-2) to TRBJ1-5; the D gene is possibly TRBD1 (5 bases). Germline CDR1 LGHDT, CDR2 YNNKEL (reference sequence). This CDR3 has 16 residues. Trimming pared 4 bases from V and 4 bases from J, leaving 17 bases between. The CDR3 region has the DNA TGTGCCAGCAGCCTCGGCGACCAGGGACTGAATCAGCCCCAGCATTTT. Translating it yields CASSLGDQGLNQPQHF.

V is TRBV7-2 and J is TRBJ1-1; 8 bases line up with TRBD1. Germline CDR1 and CDR2: SGHTA and FQGNSA. Losses at the gene ends were 2 bases for V and 5 bases for J; bases not matched to a gene: 10. The CDR3 is 16 residues long. The CDR3 sequence is CASSLSRRGPGTEAFF. CDR3 bases: TGTGCCAGCAGCTTATCCCGCAGGGGGCCGGGGACTGAAGCTTTCTTT.

Concerning this clone itself: The sample holds other DNA sequences that translate to the same CDR3. The chain links TRBV19 to TRBJ1-2, with D possibly TRBD1 on 6 matching bases. This CDR3 is 13 amino acids long. Per germline, CDR1 LNHDA and CDR2 SQIVND (reference sequence). Trimming stripped 6 bases from V and 2 bases from J, with 10 bases between. In nucleotides, the CDR3 is TGTGCCAGTAGCCTGGACAGAAACTATGGCTACACCTTC. It encodes CASSLDRNYGYTF. Filled out from reference TRBV19 and TRBJ1-2, the complete variable domain reads DGGITQSPKYLFRKEGQNVTLSCEQNLNHDAMYWYRQDPGQGLRLIYYSQIVNDFQKGDIAEGYSVSREKKESFPLTVTSAQKNPTAFYLCASSLDRNYGYTFGSGTRLTVV.

The chain recombines TRBV6-5 with TRBJ2-7; 11 bases agree with TRBD2. V lost 5 bases, J lost 4 bases, and 4 bases stayed unmatched. CDR1 is MNHEY, CDR2 SVGAGI, per germline. The CDR3 totals 14 residues. CDR3 loop: CASSKTSGSYEQYF. In nucleotides, the CDR3 is TGTGCCAGCAGTAAAACTAGCGGGAGTTACGAGCAGTACTTC.

This clone occurred once. The CDR3 sequence is CASSVEQSYGYTF. Here the CDR3 DNA reads TGTGCCAGCAGTGTAGAACAGTCCTATGGCTACACCTTC. V usage is TRBV2 and J usage is TRBJ1-2; no clear D. CDR3 length: 13 amino acids. CDR1 is SNHLY and CDR2 is FYNNEI in the germline V gene. V was clipped by 4 bases and J by 4 bases, with 10 bases between them.

The J gene is TRBJ1-3, the V gene TRBV10-3; D uncertain. Trimming took off 6 bases at V and 4 bases at J, with 7 bases between the two ends. The CDR3 runs 12 residues. Germline CDR1 reads ENHRY; CDR2 reads SYGVKD. CDR3 bases: TGTGCCATCAGAGAACAGGGAAACACCATATATTTT. It yields the protein CAIREQGNTIYF.

The genes are TRBV28 and TRBJ1-1; 7 bases align to TRBD1. Trimming at V came to 6 bases and at J to 0 bases, leaving 7 bases not matched to a gene. Germline values: CDR1 MDHEN, CDR2 SYDVKM. The CDR3 length is 15 residues. The CDR3 region has the DNA TGTGCCAGCAGCCGTAGGACAGGAATGAACACTGAAGCTTTCTTT. Translation gives CASSRRTGMNTEAFF.

This chain joins TRBV5-5 and TRBJ2-1, with 7 bases fitting TRBD1. CDR1 and CDR2 (germline): SGHKS, YYEKEE (reference sequence). Germline trimming cut 4 bases from V and 4 bases from J; bases unmatched to any gene: 2. This CDR3 is 13 amino acids long. DNA for the CDR3: TGTGCCAGCAGCCGGGGACAGTACAATGAGCAGTTCTTC. Protein product: CASSRGQYNEQFF.

This chain uses TRBV18 with TRBJ1-1, with TRBD1 matching over 8 bases. This CDR3 comprises 15 residues. V shed 0 bases, J shed 5 bases, and the junction held 5 bases outside the gene matches. Germline V gives CDR1 KGHSH, CDR2 LQKENI. CDR3 protein: CASSPPRTGKTEAFF. CDR3 DNA: TGTGCCAGCTCACCACCCCGGACAGGGAAAACTGAAGCTTTCTTT. The entire variable domain, with the rest obtained from reference TRBV18 and TRBJ1-1, is as follows: NAGVMQNPRHLVRRRGQEARLRCSPMKGHSHVYWYRQLPEEGLKFMVYLQKENIIDESGMPKERFSAEFPKEGPSILRIQQVVRGDSAAYFCASSPPRTGKTEAFFGQGTRLTVV.

The rearrangement joins TRBV19 to TRBJ2-7, with 8 bases identical to TRBD1. Looked up from germline, CDR1 is LNHDA and CDR2 is SQIVND (reference sequence). CDR3 length: 15 residues. V lost 3 bases and J lost 3; bases outside the gene matches: 7. CDR3 sequence reads: CASSIGQGEYYEQYF. The CDR3 bases are TGTGCCAGTAGTATCGGACAGGGAGAGTACTACGAGCAGTACTTC.

The chain combines TRBV5-1 with TRBJ2-5; 9 bases match TRBD1. Per germline, CDR1 SGHRS and CDR2 YFSETQ. CDR3 length: 15 amino acids. Losses at the gene ends were 4 bases for V and 2 bases for J; bases not matched to a gene: 6. The CDR3 loop is CASSPVDRGQETQYF. CDR3 in DNA: TGCGCCAGCAGCCCGGTGGACAGGGGACAAGAGACCCAGTACTTC.

The chain joins TRBV3-1 (or the pseudogene TRBV3-2) to TRBJ1-4; 7 nucleotides match TRBD1. Germline trimming cut 0 bases from V and 6 bases from J; bases unmatched to any gene: 7. CDR3 length equals 16 residues. Germline V gene data show CDR1 as LGHDT and CDR2 as YNNKEL (reference sequence). CDR3 sequence (DNA): TGTGCCAGCAGCCAAGATCGACAGGGTTTTGATGAAAAACTGTTTTTT. This gives the protein CASSQDRQGFDEKLFF.

The gene calls are TRBV5-4 and TRBJ1-4; D call uncertain. Germline values: CDR1 SGHNT, CDR2 YYREEE (reference sequence). CDR3 size: 14 residues. Trimming took 4 bases from V and 7 from J, leaving 14 bases between them. CDR3 sequence (DNA): TGTGCCAGCAGCCTGAGTGGGCCAAGTGAAAAACTGTTTTTT. This encodes CASSLSGPSEKLFF.

This sequence joins TRBV5-4 and TRBJ1-6; TRBD1 matches 8 bases. Germline assignment: CDR1 SGHNT and CDR2 YYREEE (reference sequence). V was clipped by 3 bases and J by 8 bases; unmatched bases: 7. The CDR3 has 15 residues. CDR3 nucleotides: TGTGCCAGCAGCTCTCGGACAGGGTGGGATTCACCCCTCCACTTT. This codes for CASSSRTGWDSPLHF.

This clone was observed a handful of times. Other nucleotide sequences from this sample produce the same CDR3. This chain uses TRBV11-2 with TRBJ1-2; D is ambiguous. The length of the CDR3 is 12 residues. V was clipped by 1 base and J by 8 bases, with 8 bases between them. CDR1 is SGHAT and CDR2 is FQNNGV in the germline V gene. The CDR3, as DNA: TGTGCCAGCAGCTTAGGCTTAGAGGGCTACACCTTC. Amino acid sequence: CASSLGLEGYTF. The whole variable domain, filled in from reference TRBV11-2 and TRBJ1-2, reads EAGVAQSPRYKIIEKRQSVAFWCNPISGHATLYWYQQILGQGPKLLIQFQNNGVVDDSQLPKDRFSAERLKGVDSTLKIQPAKLEDSAVYLCASSLGLEGYTFGSGTRLTVV.

This clone came up a few times. J is TRBJ2-6 and V is TRBV3-1 (or the pseudogene TRBV3-2); D is unresolved. V was trimmed by 0 bases and J by 2 bases, leaving 11 bases between them. CDR1 LGHDT and CDR2 YNNKEL come from the germline V gene (reference sequence). The CDR3 has 17 residues. The CDR3 spells CASSQDKRYAGANVLTF. The CDR3 region has the DNA TGTGCCAGCAGCCAAGATAAACGGTACGCTGGGGCCAACGTCCTGACTTTC.

The chain employs TRBV29-1 and TRBJ1-1, with 8 bases lining up with TRBD1. The CDR3 covers 13 residues. CDR1 and CDR2 (germline): SQVTM, ANQGSEA. V shed 6 bases and J 5 bases; nucleotides not matched to a gene: 8. The CDR3 here is CSVGDRGGTEAFF. DNA of the CDR3: TGCAGCGTAGGCGACAGGGGTGGAACTGAAGCTTTCTTT. Complete variable domain (other parts from reference TRBV29-1 and TRBJ1-1): SAVISQKPSRDICQRGTSLTIQCQVDSQVTMMFWYRQQPGQSLTLIATANQGSEATYESGFVIDKFPISRPNLTFSTLTVSNMSPEDSSIYLCSVGDRGGTEAFFGQGTRLTVV.

This clone was seen only a few times. The J gene is TRBJ1-5, the V gene TRBV24-1; no definite D call. V lost 10 bases to trimming and J lost 6 bases, with 15 bases between them. The germline CDR1 and CDR2 sequences are KGHDR and SFDVKD. The CDR3 loop spans 13 amino acids. The CDR3 region is CATSAGFRQPQHF. CDR3 DNA sequence: TGTGCCACTTCCGCCGGGTTTCGTCAGCCCCAGCATTTT.

This clone was picked up one time. This sequence joins TRBV21-1 and TRBJ2-1; TRBD1, the table's D call, was not compared with the DNA. TRBV21-1 is shown as a pseudogene. The CDR3 has 19 residues. CDR3 nucleotides: TGTGCCAGCAGCAAGATTCGACAGGGAGGACCGACCACCTACAATGAGCAGTTCTTC. Translating gives CASSKIRQGGPTTYNEQFF.

The V call is TRBV5-6, the J call TRBJ1-4; the D is unclear. V lost 7 bases to trimming and J lost 7 bases, with 14 bases between them. Per germline, CDR1 SGHDT and CDR2 YYEEEE. This CDR3 is 13 amino acids long. This CDR3 is CASGATAGEKLFF. The CDR3 DNA reads as TGTGCCAGCGGAGCAACCGCCGGTGAAAAACTGTTTTTT.

This clone was detected only once. This chain connects TRBV5-4 to TRBJ1-5; TRBD1 agrees at 9 bases. Germline V gives CDR1 SGHNT, CDR2 YYREEE (reference sequence). The CDR3 has 15 residues. V trimming: 4 bases; J trimming: 7 bases; junction bases outside the gene matches: 9. The CDR3 is CASSVDRGPGQPQHF. CDR3 sequence (DNA): TGTGCCAGCAGCGTGGACAGGGGACCTGGGCAGCCCCAGCATTTT. The full variable domain, in which reference TRBV5-4 and TRBJ1-5 provide the parts outside the CDR3, is ETGVTQSPTHLIKTRGQQVTLRCSSQSGHNTVSWYQQALGQGPQFIFQYYREEENGRGNFPPRFSGLQFPNYSSELNVNALELDDSALYLCASSVDRGPGQPQHFGDGTRLSIL.

This CDR3 is CASSLGDRNSPLHF. CDR3 sequence (DNA): TGTGCCAGCAGCTTAGGCGACAGAAATTCACCCCTCCACTTT. The rearrangement uses TRBV7-8 and TRBJ1-6, with a tentative D call TRBD1 (5 bases). The germline V gene has CDR1 SGHVS and CDR2 FQNEAQ. Trimming shortened V by 1 base and J by 7 bases, and 8 bases separated the two germline ends. The CDR3 runs 14 residues.

The chain is built from TRBV29-1 and TRBJ1-2, with TRBD1 as a possible D gene (5 bases). V gave up 7 bases and J gave up 7 bases, with 16 bases separating them. The CDR3 covers 12 residues. The germline CDR1 and CDR2 sequences are SQVTM and ANQGSEA. The CDR3 is CSAMTRRGGYTF. CDR3 DNA sequence: TGCAGCGCTATGACAAGGAGGGGTGGCTACACCTTC.

This chain connects TRBV30 to TRBJ1-4; a weak D match, TRBD1 (6 bases). Germline loops: CDR1 GTSNPN, CDR2 SVGIG (reference sequence). CDR3 size: 16 residues. Deletions cut 4 bases from V and 5 bases from J, with 20 bases between. The chain's CDR3 is CAWNAISPRGNEKLFF. In DNA form, the CDR3 reads TGTGCCTGGAACGCCATCTCCCCGAGGGGGAATGAAAAACTGTTTTTT.